This TCR beta chain was sequenced for a study of blood T cell repertoires in COVID-19. For the study at large: Italy, Spain and the United States were the sources of the convalescent and acute COVID-19 samples. Nucleic acid was either cDNA or gDNA, and it came from T cells, B-cell-depleted T cells, or PBMCs.

Per the study methods: Estimation of nucleated cell counts was performed using reference gene primer amplification. TCRdb's copy holds only in-frame clones and misses some; the assay was immunoSEQ multiplex PCR. Clone size and the V and J calls come from that table; the DNA yielded D and trimming. The table lists approximately 210,000 clones, around four fifths of them singletons. Enrolment of Seattle patients took place during active infection, and they were followed longitudinally. Germline-derived CDR1 and CDR2 are SGHAT and FQNNGV. This CDR3 is built from 16 residues. With 5 bases removed from V and 6 bases from J, the gap between germline ends came to 21 bases.

J is TRBJ2-3 and V is TRBV11-2, with D possibly being TRBD1 (6 bases). The clonotype comes from a woman at least 80 years old with COVID-19, enrolled during active disease. Sequenced material: peripheral blood. The CDR3 protein is CASSHMTGPWVDTQYF. In DNA, the CDR3 is TGTGCCAGCAGCCACATGACAGGACCATGGGTGGATACGCAGTATTTT. The full variable domain, completed using reference TRBV11-2 and TRBJ2-3, is EAGVAQSPRYKIIEKRQSVAFWCNPISGHATLYWYQQILGQGPKLLIQFQNNGVVDDSQLPKDRFSAERLKGVDSTLKIQPAKLEDSAVYLCASSHMTGPWVDTQYFGPGTRLTVL.